The next 30 T cell receptor beta chains were all read from a single sample in a study of T-cell memory formation after mild COVID-19. In TCRdb, the 5' RACE reads were re-called with MiXCR into one record per CDR3 protein. The sample includes around 340,000 distinct CDR3 sequences, under 15% of them seen just once. Sequenced sample: PBMCs or a T cell subset sorted from them (not recorded which). These receptors were obtained from a man between 18 and 29 years old who had mild COVID-19 (a few samples of this study predate the infection). Cell type and time point are not known.

In its sample, this clonotype was seen a few times. This chain joins TRBV20-1 and TRBJ2-1; 7 bases are shared with TRBD2. This CDR3 region has 13 residues. V lost 0 bases, J lost 9 bases, and 5 bases stayed unmatched. Germline lookup yields CDR1 DFQATT and CDR2 SNEGSKA (reference sequence). The CDR3 sequence: CSAREAGRLEQFF. The CDR3 DNA is TGCAGTGCTAGAGAAGCGGGGAGGCTTGAGCAGTTCTTC.

The chain combines TRBV7-3 with TRBJ2-3; D is unclear. CDR3 length: 13 amino acids. Germline CDR1 reads SGHTA; CDR2 reads FQGTGA. Trimming removed 2 bases from V and 5 bases from J, with 8 bases in between. The DNA of the CDR3 is TGTGCCAGCAGCTTAGAAGGTGAAGATACGCAGTATTTT. This encodes CASSLEGEDTQYF. The whole variable domain, filled in from reference TRBV7-3 and TRBJ2-3, reads GAGVSQTPSNKVTEKGKYVELRCDPISGHTALYWYRQSLGQGPEFLIYFQGTGAADDSGLPNDRFFAVRPEGSVSTLKIQRTERGDSAVYLCASSLEGEDTQYFGPGTRLTVL.

This clonotype was seen more than once but under ten times. V usage is TRBV6-6 and J usage is TRBJ2-7; D remains ambiguous. V was clipped by 6 bases and J by 2 bases, with 14 bases between them. The CDR3 runs 14 residues. Germline V CDR1 and CDR2: MNHNY, SVGAGI (reference sequence). Here the CDR3 reads CASSQGLNPYEQYF. The DNA for the CDR3 is TGTGCCAGCAGCCAAGGCTTAAATCCCTACGAGCAGTACTTC.

The chain links TRBV11-2 to TRBJ2-3; D call uncertain. The V gene lost 1 base and the J gene lost 6 bases, with 8 bases spanning the gap. Looked up from germline, CDR1 is SGHAT and CDR2 is FQNNGV. This CDR3 has 13 amino acids. CDR3 in amino acids: CASSLVPGDTQYF. For the CDR3, the DNA is TGTGCCAGCAGCTTAGTACCCGGGGATACGCAGTATTTT.

This clonotype was seen only a few times. This CDR3 is CASGNGGTSTYEQYF. DNA for the CDR3: TGTGCCAGCGGCAACGGGGGGACTAGTACCTACGAGCAGTACTTC. This chain joins TRBV6-1 and TRBJ2-7; 8 nucleotides line up with TRBD2. V dropped 8 bases and J dropped 2; count of bases not matched to a gene: 11. The germline V gene has CDR1 MNHNS and CDR2 SASEGT. This CDR3 contains 15 residues.

This clonotype came up a few times. This chain links TRBV10-3 with TRBJ2-7, with no clear D. The germline CDR1 and CDR2 sequences are ENHRY and SYGVKD. This CDR3 has 13 amino acids. V gave up 2 bases and J gave up 2 bases, with 7 bases separating them. CDR3 protein: CAISEGITYEQYV. CDR3 DNA sequence: TGTGCCATCAGTGAGGGAATTACCTACGAGCAGTACGTC.

The rearrangement links TRBV7-9 to TRBJ2-3, with 12 bases fitting TRBD1. Germline trimming cut 2 bases from V and 7 bases from J; bases unmatched to any gene: 4. The CDR3 is made up of 15 amino acids. Germline assignment: CDR1 SEHNR and CDR2 FQNEAQ (reference sequence). CDR3 sequence: CASSLMGQGANTQYF. The CDR3 coding sequence is TGTGCCAGCAGCTTAATGGGACAGGGGGCTAATACGCAGTATTTT. The full variable domain, completed using reference TRBV7-9 and TRBJ2-3, is DTGVSQNPRHKITKRGQNVTFRCDPISEHNRLYWYRQTLGQGPEFLTYFQNEAQLEKSRLLSDRFSAERPKGSFSTLEIQRTEQGDSAMYLCASSLMGQGANTQYFGPGTRLTVL.

In this sample, this clonotype turned up a few times. The chain employs TRBV7-9 and TRBJ1-2, with D perhaps matching TRBD1 (6 bases). CDR1 is SEHNR and CDR2 is FQNEAQ in the germline V gene (reference sequence). V was pared by 6 bases and J by 4 bases, with 12 bases between. CDR3 length: 13 amino acids. In DNA, the CDR3 is TGTGCCAGCAGACCGGACAGCGGCTATGGCTACACCTTC. As protein: CASRPDSGYGYTF.

This clonotype was seen once. The chain combines TRBV12-3 or TRBV12-4 with TRBJ2-2, with 8 bases fitting TRBD1. The CDR3 sequence is 16 residues long. Trimming cost V 5 bases and J 1 base; bases outside gene matches: 6. The DNA for the CDR3 is TGTGCCAGCAGTCTGCCGGGACAGGAGAACACCGGGGAGCTGTTTTTT. This encodes CASSLPGQENTGELFF.

This clonotype has just a few counts. This chain connects TRBV4-3 to TRBJ2-1; 9 bases fit TRBD2. This CDR3 has 16 amino acids. The V segment lost 1 base and the J segment 8 bases; nucleotides outside the gene matches: 9. Per the germline V gene, CDR1 is LGHNA and CDR2 is YSLEER. The CDR3 loop reads CASSQATSGGSDEQFF. CDR3 nucleotides: TGCGCCAGCAGCCAAGCGACAAGCGGGGGGAGCGATGAGCAGTTCTTC.

This clonotype was observed at least ten times. This CDR3 reads CASSLGVANEQFF. CDR3 bases: TGTGCCAGCAGCTTAGGCGTTGCCAATGAGCAGTTCTTC. The chain combines TRBV7-2 with TRBJ2-1; D remains unclear. This CDR3 has 13 amino acids. V was shortened by 1 base and J by 6 bases, with 7 bases between the two germline ends. Germline CDR1 SGHTA, CDR2 FQGNSA.

The rearrangement joins TRBV4-1 to TRBJ2-4; possibly TRBD1 for D (7 bases). The CDR3 sequence is 14 residues long. Looked up from germline, CDR1 is MGHRA and CDR2 is YSYEKL. V was trimmed by 1 base and J by 8 bases, leaving 12 bases between them. CDR3 DNA: TGCGCCAGCAGCCAAGGCACAGGGGAGGACATTCAGTACTTC. Amino acids: CASSQGTGEDIQYF.

This clonotype was counted ten times or more. The chain has TRBV20-1 and TRBJ2-7; 7 bases agree with TRBD2. The V gene end was trimmed by 7 bases and the J gene end by 7 bases; junction bases not matched to a gene: 7. Germline V gives CDR1 DFQATT, CDR2 SNEGSKA (reference sequence). The CDR3 runs to 11 residues. The CDR3 DNA reads as TGCAGTGGTGGACTAGGCGGGGAGCAGTACTTC. Its protein product is CSGGLGGEQYF.

This chain uses TRBV7-9 with TRBJ1-2; D not resolved. This CDR3 has 13 amino acids. CDR1 SEHNR and CDR2 FQNEAQ come from the germline V gene (reference sequence). Trimming removed 3 bases at V and 3 bases at J, with 8 bases between. CDR3 DNA: TGTGCCAGCAGCTTGCCGTCCCACTATGGCTACACCTTC. It yields the protein CASSLPSHYGYTF.

The rearrangement links TRBV20-1 to TRBJ2-3; 8 bases align to TRBD2. CDR1 is DFQATT and CDR2 is SNEGSKA in the germline V gene (reference sequence). J gave up 2 bases and V 3 bases, and 22 bases lay outside the gene matches. This CDR3 spans 20 amino acids. CDR3 in DNA: TGCAGTGCTAGGAGTGCGGGAGGCCTGCCGCTAGATAGAATCACAGATACGCAGTATTTT. It yields the protein CSARSAGGLPLDRITDTQYF.

This chain connects TRBV7-9 to TRBJ2-7, with 8 bases that match TRBD1. Per the germline V gene, CDR1 is SEHNR and CDR2 is FQNEAQ (reference sequence). This CDR3 is built from 14 residues. V lost 5 bases to trimming and J lost 0 bases; unmatched junction nucleotides: 3. CDR3 in amino acids: CASSDRGPSYEQYF. The CDR3 DNA reads as TGTGCCAGCAGCGACAGGGGCCCCTCCTACGAGCAGTACTTC. The variable domain in full, completed from reference TRBV7-9 and TRBJ2-7, reads DTGVSQNPRHKITKRGQNVTFRCDPISEHNRLYWYRQTLGQGPEFLTYFQNEAQLEKSRLLSDRFSAERPKGSFSTLEIQRTEQGDSAMYLCASSDRGPSYEQYFGPGTRLTVT.

This clonotype was counted only a few times. V gene TRBV15 combines with J gene TRBJ2-5, with 9 bases matching TRBD2. Germline V gene lookup returns CDR1 LNHNV and CDR2 YYDKDF (reference sequence). Trimming cost V 0 bases and J 5 bases; bases outside gene matches: 4. The CDR3 length is 15 residues. CDR3 coding DNA: TGTGCCACCAGCAGAGAGCGGGGGGGCGTGGAGACCCAGTACTTC. Translating it yields CATSRERGGVETQYF.

In this sample, this clonotype turned up a few times. The chain links TRBV5-1 to TRBJ2-1, with D uncertain. The CDR3 is made up of 23 amino acids. CDR1 and CDR2 (germline): SGHRS, YFSETQ. V gave up 4 bases and J gave up 0 bases, with 35 bases separating them. The CDR3 sequence: CASSARLYLVVQPSESSYNEQFF. CDR3 coding DNA: TGCGCCAGCAGCGCCAGACTTTACTTAGTAGTACAGCCATCGGAAAGCTCCTACAATGAGCAGTTCTTC. Looking up the rest from reference TRBV5-1 and TRBJ2-1 gives the full variable domain: KAGVTQTPRYLIKTRGQQVTLSCSPISGHRSVSWYQQTPGQGLQFLFEYFSETQRNKGNFPGRFSGRQFSNSRSEMNVSTLELGDSALYLCASSARLYLVVQPSESSYNEQFFGPGTRLTVL.

This clonotype was seen only a few times. The rearrangement links TRBV30 to TRBJ1-6; TRBD1 agrees at 8 bases. Germline assignment: CDR1 GTSNPN and CDR2 SVGIG (reference sequence). J gave up 10 bases and V 3 bases, and 11 bases lay outside the gene matches. This CDR3 spans 15 amino acids. The CDR3 loop is CAWSLLDREDSPLHF. In nucleotides, the CDR3 is TGTGCCTGGAGCCTTCTGGACAGGGAAGACTCACCCCTCCACTTT.

The rearrangement uses TRBV5-4 and TRBJ1-1, with TRBD1 as a possible D gene (5 bases). The V end was cut by 4 bases, the J end by 5 bases, with 18 bases between. There are 15 residues in the CDR3. Germline V gene lookup returns CDR1 SGHNT and CDR2 YYREEE (reference sequence). CDR3 bases: TGTGCCAGCAGCACCCCACAGGATGGGAGTACTGAAGCTTTCTTT. As protein: CASSTPQDGSTEAFF.

The chain links TRBV20-1 to TRBJ2-7; D may be TRBD2 (6 bases). With 6 bases removed from V and 7 bases from J, the gap between germline ends came to 19 bases. CDR3 length: 13 amino acids. The germline V gene encodes CDR1 DFQATT and CDR2 SNEGSKA (reference sequence). This CDR3 is CSAIAALRSEQYF. The CDR3 bases are TGCAGTGCGATAGCGGCGCTTCGGTCGGAGCAGTACTTC.

The rearrangement links TRBV7-9 to TRBJ1-1; D perhaps matches TRBD1 (6 bases). The CDR3 covers 14 residues. Germline-derived CDR1 and CDR2 are SEHNR and FQNEAQ (reference sequence). V was cut by 5 bases and J by 6 bases, with 16 bases left in between. The CDR3 DNA is TGTGCCAGCAGCCCAGGGGCCGGAAGGTCTGAAGCTTTCTTT. As protein: CASSPGAGRSEAFF.

This clonotype appeared a few times. This chain connects TRBV7-9 to TRBJ2-1; TRBD2 agrees at 12 bases. This CDR3 has 15 residues. Germline CDR1 SEHNR, CDR2 FQNEAQ (reference sequence). With 5 bases clipped from V and 4 bases from J, the junction kept 3 bases outside the gene matches. CDR3: CASSHGLAGYNEQFF. CDR3 nucleotides: TGTGCCAGCAGCCACGGACTAGCGGGGTACAATGAGCAGTTCTTC.

The V and J genes are TRBV4-2 and TRBJ2-7; a weak D match, TRBD2 (5 bases). Germline CDR1 and CDR2: LGHNA and YNFKEQ. Trimming removed 1 base from V and 5 bases from J, with 12 bases in between. This CDR3 comprises 14 residues. In nucleotides, the CDR3 is TGTGCCAGCAGCCAAGTATCGGAGGTACACGAGCAGTACTTC. This gives the protein CASSQVSEVHEQYF.

This clonotype appeared a few times. This chain uses TRBV12-3 or TRBV12-4 with TRBJ2-6; 10 bases map to TRBD1. With V trimmed by 6 bases and J by 2 bases, 1 base remained unmatched. The CDR3 runs 15 residues. CDR3 sequence: CASRGTGAGANVLTF. In DNA, the CDR3 is TGTGCCAGCAGAGGGACAGGGGCTGGGGCCAACGTCCTGACTTTC.

This chain joins TRBV7-3 and TRBJ1-3; D is undetermined. The CDR3 totals 15 residues. Germline V CDR1 and CDR2: SGHTA, FQGTGA. V was shortened by 5 bases and J by 3 bases, with 14 bases between the two germline ends. The CDR3: CASSPWPYSGNTIYF. CDR3 DNA: TGTGCCAGCAGCCCATGGCCTTACAGTGGAAACACCATATATTTT.

This clonotype occurred a few times. This rearrangement joins TRBV5-6 to TRBJ2-5; D remains unclear. There are 15 residues in the CDR3. Germline V gene sequence: CDR1 SGHDT, CDR2 YYEEEE. With 4 bases removed from V and 2 bases from J, the gap between germline ends came to 15 bases. The CDR3 protein is CASSPMNSFQETQYF. In DNA, the CDR3 is TGTGCCAGCAGCCCCATGAATAGCTTTCAAGAGACCCAGTACTTC.

This clonotype was seen a handful of times. This rearrangement joins TRBV20-1 to TRBJ2-1; 9 positions match TRBD2. CDR3 length: 14 residues. V was pared by 5 bases and J by 4 bases, with 6 bases of the junction left unmatched. Germline CDR1 and CDR2: DFQATT and SNEGSKA (reference sequence). The CDR3 spells CSAGSSGAYNEQFF. The CDR3 DNA sequence: TGCAGTGCTGGGTCTAGCGGGGCATACAATGAGCAGTTCTTC.

This clonotype was counted many times. The junction and the germline gene differ at one end; a read error may be behind it. This chain uses TRBV7-9 with TRBJ2-1, with TRBD1 as a possible D gene (5 bases). The CDR3 totals 13 residues. CDR1 is SEHNR, CDR2 FQNEAQ, per germline (reference sequence). The CDR3 here is CASRLDSYNEQFF. CDR3 sequence (DNA): TGTGCCAGCAGATTAGACAGCTACAATGAGCAGTTCTTC.

This clonotype occurred a few times. V gene TRBV6-5 combines with J gene TRBJ1-1; TRBD1 agrees at 8 bases. The V segment lost 7 bases and the J segment 4 bases; nucleotides outside the gene matches: 8. The CDR3 consists of 14 residues. Germline V gives CDR1 MNHEY, CDR2 SVGAGI. The CDR3 here is CASIGAGGLTEAFF. In nucleotides, the CDR3 is TGTGCCAGCATCGGGGCAGGGGGCCTCACTGAAGCTTTCTTT.